This TCR beta chain appears in the sequencing data of a study of blood T cell repertoires in COVID-19. Across the whole study: Whether acute or convalescent, the COVID-19 samples came from the United States, Italy and Spain.

As handled by the study authors: Reference gene primer amplification in the assay estimated nucleated cell counts. Profiling relied on immunoSEQ multiplex PCR, and the TCRdb table lists in-frame clones only, not all of them. V and J calls and clone size are given by that table; D and trimming were obtained from the DNA. This table has 50,000 to 80,000 clones, 88% appearing once. Adults between about 18 and 95 years of age took part from 24 US areas. For recovered donors of Cohort 3, there were two negative PCRs, clearance, or symptom resolution. The CDR3 sequence is 15 residues long. The V end lost 6 bases, the J end lost 1 base, and 15 bases lay between the germline ends. In germline, CDR1 is MNHEY, CDR2 SVGEGT.

This sequence joins TRBV6-2 or TRBV6-3 and TRBJ1-2; possibly TRBD1 for D (6 bases). Sequenced material: PBMCs or T cells enriched from blood (not recorded which). The clonotype comes from a woman between 40 and 50 years old who had recovered from COVID-19. CDR3 coding DNA: TGTGCCAGCAGCCCCGCCGGGGGGCGTAACTATGGCTACACCTTC. It translates to CASSPAGGRNYGYTF.